This TCR beta chain came from a study of vaccination effects on CD4 cells after COVID-19. As for this clone: Its antigen is currently unknown.

The protocol was immunoSEQ multiplex PCR, while the TCRdb copy is restricted to in-frame clones and leaves out a portion. The table includes roughly 61,000 clones, 81% detected once. Deletions cut 5 bases from V and 7 bases from J, with 14 bases between. Germline V gene data show CDR1 as SEHNR and CDR2 as FQNEAQ (reference sequence). This CDR3 spans 13 amino acids. After expansion with viral peptide pools in the ViraFEST assay, antigen-specific CD4+ T cells were sequenced. Having been cultured for around ten days, the cells underwent CD4+ T cell isolation. Study-wide results and caveats: At late timepoints after vaccination, vaccine- and infection-induced clones shrank markedly.

The material was CD4+ T cells from PBMCs cultured with HCoV-229E spike peptides, obtained before COVID-19 vaccination. The sequence derives from a human donor who received a COVID-19 vaccine. V and J are TRBV7-9 and TRBJ2-5; the D call may be TRBD1 or TRBD2 (5 bases each). This CDR3 is CASSPGPRGTQYF. CDR3 nucleotide sequence: TGTGCCAGCAGCCCGGGACCCCGCGGGACCCAGTACTTC.